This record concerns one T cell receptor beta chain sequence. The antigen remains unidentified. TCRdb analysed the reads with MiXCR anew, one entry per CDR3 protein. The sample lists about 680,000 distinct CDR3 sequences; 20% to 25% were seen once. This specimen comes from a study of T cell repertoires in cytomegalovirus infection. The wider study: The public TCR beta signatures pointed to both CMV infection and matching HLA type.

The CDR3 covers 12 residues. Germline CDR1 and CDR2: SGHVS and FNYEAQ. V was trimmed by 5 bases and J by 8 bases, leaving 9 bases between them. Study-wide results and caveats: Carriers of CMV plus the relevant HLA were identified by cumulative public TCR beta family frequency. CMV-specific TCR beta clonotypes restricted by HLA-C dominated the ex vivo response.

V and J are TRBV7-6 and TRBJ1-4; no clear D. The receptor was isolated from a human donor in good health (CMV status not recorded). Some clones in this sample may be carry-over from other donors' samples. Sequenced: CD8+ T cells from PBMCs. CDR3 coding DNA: TGTGCCAGCAGCAGACCCGCCGAAAAACTGTTTTTT. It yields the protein CASSRPAEKLFF.